What follows describes a single T cell receptor beta chain. The record originates from a study of blood T cell repertoires in COVID-19. For the study at large: Sites across the United States, Italy and Spain contributed samples from acute and convalescent COVID-19. PBMCs, B-cell-depleted T cells, or T cells provided the cDNA or gDNA that made up the material.

The germline V gene has CDR1 SGHAT and CDR2 FQNNGV. Trimming shortened V by 5 bases and J by 0 bases, and 24 bases separated the two germline ends. This CDR3 has 19 amino acids. Libraries were prepared by immunoSEQ multiplex PCR; TCRdb keeps only in-frame clonotypes and omits some of them. The data show around 200,000 clones, under 90% seen once. The chain recombines TRBV11-2 with TRBJ2-3, with D possibly matching TRBD1 (5 bases). The sequence was obtained from a human donor in a cohort sampled during active COVID-19. Sequencing was done on a sample of peripheral blood. Written as DNA, the CDR3 is TGTGCCAGCAGCAAAATCGGTTATCAGGGATATACTAGCACAGATACGCAGTATTTT. Its protein is CASSKIGYQGYTSTDTQYF.